The clone carrying this TCR beta chain was seen a few times. Antigen specificity is unknown. V trimming: 1 base; J trimming: 7 bases; junction bases outside the gene matches: 8. The CDR3 totals 15 residues. The germline CDR1 and CDR2 sequences are SNHLY and FYNNEI. Each CDR3 protein gets one entry after TCRdb re-called the reads with MiXCR. The sample has over 300,000 distinct CDR3 sequences, about a sixth seen once. This specimen belongs to a study of T cell repertoires in cytomegalovirus infection. Study details: Public TCR beta signatures indicated both CMV infection and matching HLA type.

Study-wide points: Summed frequency of shared TCR beta families picked out CMV carriers who also had the relevant HLA.

Sequences were obtained from PBMCs. The receptor was isolated from a human donor in good health (CMV status not recorded). Some clones in this sample may be carry-over from other donors' samples. The rearrangement uses TRBV2 and TRBJ2-7; TRBD1 agrees at 9 bases. CDR3 protein: CASSEVGNRGHEQYF. CDR3 nucleotide sequence: TGTGCCAGCAGTGAAGTGGGGAACAGGGGGCATGAGCAGTACTTC.